This TCR beta chain was observed in a study of CD8+CD57+ T cells in acquired aplastic anemia listed by TCRdb under 2018. About the full investigation: A mean of approximately 3 ug of DNA, ranging from about 0.2 to 27.4 ug, was extracted from sorted CD4+ and CD8+ cells.

This clonotype was detected ten times or more. Its antigen is not yet known. Base qualities are not recorded, but no much larger clone differs from it by a single base. From the cysteine through the phenylalanine, the CDR3 covers 14 amino acids. The read is trimmed to its CDR3 DNA, 42 bases read in frame from base 1. V loses 4 bases of germline sequence and J loses 0 bases, and the interval between the two ends is 13 bases. For CDR1 and CDR2, the germline V gene lists SQVTM and ANQGSEA. Profiling of TCR beta VDJ combinations and CDR3 sequences used genomic DNA as the template. TCR repertoire sequencing was run on an Illumina HiSeq 2000. Per the original workflow: Repertoires were assessed using TRBV/TRBJ rearrangement plots, CDR3 size and DJ length profiles, and Simpson's diversity index. The most abundant DNA sequence in the deep sequencing data was defined as the immunodominant clone. CDR3 amino acid sequences were checked for sharing between subjects and were compared against published repertoires and the VDJdb database. TCRdb reprocessing: public reads trimmed at Q25 with fastp, clones called with MiXCR, in-frame beta chains kept. Rows matching on CDR3 protein sequence are summarized as one entry with the most common DNA and genes. TCRdb, not the original authors, processed these V and J calls. The sample includes roughly 300,000 distinct CDR3 sequences, with 55% to 60% observed a single time. The biggest ten clones account for 8% of the sample.

TCR repertoires of sorted CD4+ and CD8+ blood T cells from severe aplastic anemia patients and healthy subjects were deep-sequenced in the study. Ficoll-Paque density gradient centrifugation was used to isolate peripheral blood mononuclear cells. CD4+ and CD8+ T cells were sorted by FACS or magnetic beads before DNA extraction. Results and caveats for the whole study, not just this receptor: Between patients and healthy controls, no significant difference in CD8+ Simpson's diversity was found (P=0.060). Around 30 CD8+ CDR3 sequences were found to be shared between patients and controls, but these sequences appeared to be highly expressed in patients and within the immunodominant clones of the patients.

The specimen was sorted CD4+, CD8+, or CD8+CD57+ T cells (not recorded which) from PBMCs. The receptor was isolated from a human donor with severe aplastic anemia or a healthy control (not recorded which). This sequence uses TRBV29-1 and TRBJ2-7; TRBD2 is a weak D gene call, 6 bases matching. The CDR3 has the sequence CSVVGGGSSYEQYF. The nucleotide sequence is TGCAGCGTTGTAGGTGGGGGGTCCTCCTACGAGCAGTACTTC.